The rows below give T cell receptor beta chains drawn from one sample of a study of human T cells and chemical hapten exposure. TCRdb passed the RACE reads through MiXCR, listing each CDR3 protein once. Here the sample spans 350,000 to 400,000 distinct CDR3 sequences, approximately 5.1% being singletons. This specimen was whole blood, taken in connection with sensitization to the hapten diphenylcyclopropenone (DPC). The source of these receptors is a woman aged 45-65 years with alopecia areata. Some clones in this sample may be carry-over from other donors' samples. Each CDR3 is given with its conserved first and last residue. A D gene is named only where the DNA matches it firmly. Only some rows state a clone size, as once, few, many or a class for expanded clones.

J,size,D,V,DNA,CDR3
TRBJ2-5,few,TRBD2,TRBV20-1,TGCAGTGCCACTGGGGCTAGCGGGGGTCAAGAGACCCAGTACTTC,CSATGASGGQETQYF
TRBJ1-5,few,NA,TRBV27,TGTGCCAGCAAAATTGGGAATCAGCCCCAGCATTTT,CASKIGNQPQHF
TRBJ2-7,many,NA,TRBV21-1,TGTGCCAGCCGCGCGACTCCGCCGGCCTACGAGCAGTACTTC,CASRATPPAYEQYF
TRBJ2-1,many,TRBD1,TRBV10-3,TGTGCCATTGGACAGGGGGTGGACAATGAGCAGTTCTTC,CAIGQGVDNEQFF
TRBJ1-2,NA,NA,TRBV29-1,TGCAGCGTTGAAGTTCGGGATGGCTACACCTTC,CSVEVRDGYTF
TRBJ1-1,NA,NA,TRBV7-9,TGTGCCAGCACCCGGACACCCGACCTCTGTGCTTTCTTT,CASTRTPDLCAFF
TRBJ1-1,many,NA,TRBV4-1,TGCGCCAGCAGCCAGGTGGCCAACACTGAAGCTTTCTTT,CASSQVANTEAFF
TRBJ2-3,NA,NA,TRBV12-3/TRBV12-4,TGTGCCGGCACGATAGGGGGATCAGATACGCAGTATTTT,CAGTIGGSDTQYF
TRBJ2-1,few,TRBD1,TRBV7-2,TGTGCCAACCGGATAGGGACAGGGGGCTACAATGAGCAGTTCTTC,CANRIGTGGYNEQFF
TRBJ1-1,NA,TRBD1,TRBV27,TGTGCCAGCAGGAGGACAGGGGAAACTGAAGCTTTCTTT,CASRRTGETEAFF
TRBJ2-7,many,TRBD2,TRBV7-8,TGTGCCAGCAGCTTAGAGGCGGGACTATCCTACGAGCAGTACTTC,CASSLEAGLSYEQYF
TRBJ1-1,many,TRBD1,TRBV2,TGTGCCAGCCAGGGGGGGCTGGACACTGAAGCTTTCTTT,CASQGGLDTEAFF
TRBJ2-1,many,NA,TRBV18,TGTGCCAGCTCACCATACGGAAATGAGCAGTTCTTC,CASSPYGNEQFF
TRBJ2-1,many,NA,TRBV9,TGTGCCAGCAGCGTAGAAACAGGGAATGAGCAGTTCTTC,CASSVETGNEQFF
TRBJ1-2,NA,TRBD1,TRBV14,TGTGCCAGCACGAAAACAGGGGAAGGGAGCTATGGCTACACCTTC,CASTKTGEGSYGYTF
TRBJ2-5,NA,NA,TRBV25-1,TGTGCCAGCAGTGAATGGGCGTCAGAAGAGACCCAGTACTTC,CASSEWASEETQYF
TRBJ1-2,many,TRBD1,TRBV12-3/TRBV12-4,TGTGCCAGCAGCCAGGGGGCCCTTAACTATGGCTACACCTTC,CASSQGALNYGYTF
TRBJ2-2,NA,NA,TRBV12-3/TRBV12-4,TGTGCCAGCAGTTTAGCCGACAGGGAGGCCGGGGAGCTGTTTTTT,CASSLADREAGELFF
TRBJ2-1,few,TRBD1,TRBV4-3,TGCGCCAGCAGCCAGGGGCAGGGGGCTGGTGAGCAGTTCTTC,CASSQGQGAGEQFF
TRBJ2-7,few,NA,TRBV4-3,TGCGCCAGCAGCCAAGATTGGGGGACTTCCTACGAGCAGTACTTC,CASSQDWGTSYEQYF
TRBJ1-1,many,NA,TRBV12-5,TGTGCTAGTGGTTTGGCAGGGGCTGAAGCTTTCTTT,CASGLAGAEAFF
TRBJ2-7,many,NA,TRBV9,TGTGCCAGCAGCGTAGGAGTGGACTGGGTCTCGGAGCAGTACTTC,CASSVGVDWVSEQYF
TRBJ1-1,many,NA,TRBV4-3,TGCGCCAGCAGCCAAGATGATCGGAACACTGAAGCTTTCTTT,CASSQDDRNTEAFF
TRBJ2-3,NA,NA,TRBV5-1,TGCGCCAGCAGCTTGGCGGGGGCTAGCTTGACAGATACGCAGTATTTT,CASSLAGASLTDTQYF
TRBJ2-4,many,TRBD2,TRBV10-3,TGTGCCATCAGTGAGAGCGGGGGGACTTCCAAAAACATTCAGTACTTC,CAISESGGTSKNIQYF
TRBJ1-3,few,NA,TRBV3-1,TGTGCCAGCAGCCAAGATAAGATGGTAGGGGCAATCGAAGGAAACACCATATATTTT,CASSQDKMVGAIEGNTIYF
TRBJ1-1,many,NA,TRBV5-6,TGTGCCAGCAGCGTCAGGAGGGGAGCTTTCTTT,CASSVRRGAFF
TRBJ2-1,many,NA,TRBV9,TGTGCCAGCAGCGTAGATCCCGGGGGCAACTCCTACAATGAGCAGTTCTTC,CASSVDPGGNSYNEQFF